This T cell receptor (beta chain) comes out of a study of blood T cell repertoires in COVID-19. The method was immunoSEQ multiplex PCR; TCRdb's version includes in-frame clones alone and lacks a portion of them. The data contain 200,000 to 300,000 clones, 86% of them singletons. The CDR3 spans 13 residues. The V end was cut by 8 bases, the J end by 5 bases, with 15 bases between. The germline V gene has CDR1 SNHLY and CDR2 FYNNEI. The genes are TRBV2 and TRBJ2-5; the D gene is possibly TRBD2 (6 bases). The TCR sequence derives from a man aged 25-45 years with active or convalescent COVID-19. Source material: peripheral blood. The CDR3 protein is CASGGLPGETQYF. The DNA of the CDR3 is TGTGCCAGCGGTGGACTACCTGGGGAGACCCAGTACTTC.